This TCR beta chain was sequenced in a study of Tregs in tolerant kidney transplant recipients. Looking at the study overall: Related graft donors supplied nonmyeloablative bone marrow transplants, and mixed chimerism was transient. Overall study findings and caveats: Donor-specific Treg expansion exceeded global Treg expansion in tolerant patients, suggesting antigen drive.

The CDR3 runs to 17 residues. V was pared by 6 bases and J by 1 base, with 7 bases of the junction left unmatched. The germline CDR1 and CDR2 sequences are SGHTA and FQGNSA. Concerning this clone itself: Its antigen is unknown.

Libraries were prepared by immunoSEQ multiplex PCR; TCRdb keeps only in-frame clonotypes and omits some of them. The sample holds about 69,000 clones, 70% to 90% seen once. The chain links TRBV7-2 to TRBJ2-2; TRBD2 aligns across 11 bases. The clonotype was recovered from a human donor who received a combined kidney and bone marrow transplant. The starting material was CD4+ T cells from blood, obtained before the transplant. The CDR3 sequence is CASSPYSGRVNTGELFF. CDR3 nucleotides: TGTGCCAGCAGTCCCTATAGCGGGAGGGTGAACACCGGGGAGCTGTTTTTT. The entire variable domain, with the rest obtained from reference TRBV7-2 and TRBJ2-2, is as follows: GAGVSQSPSNKVTEKGKDVELRCDPISGHTALYWYRQSLGQGLEFLIYFQGNSAPDKSGLPSDRFSAERTGGSVSTLTIQRTQQEDSAVYLCASSPYSGRVNTGELFFGEGSRLTVL.